The 16 T cell receptor beta chains listed next were all sequenced from one sample in a study of shared clonotypes between healthy human individuals. In the naive CD8 group, cells lacked CD45RO and were positively selected for CCR7, so terminally differentiated effector memory CD45RA+ cells were left out. The method was immunoSEQ multiplex PCR; TCRdb's version includes in-frame clones alone and lacks a portion of them. Of about 1.9 million clones listed, around 93% are singletons. The sequencing sample was made of naive CD8+ T cells from PBMCs. These receptors all come from a man between 18 and 35 years old in good health. Some clones in this sample may be carry-over from other donors' samples.

This clone occurred once. V gene TRBV14 combines with J gene TRBJ2-7; D might be TRBD1 or TRBD2, each matching 6 bases. The CDR3 extends over 15 amino acids. The V gene's germline CDR1 is SGHDN and CDR2 FVKESK. V lost 4 bases, J lost 0 bases, and 13 bases lay in between. The CDR3 sequence is CASSPMGGGSYEQYF. CDR3 DNA sequence: TGTGCCAGCAGCCCCATGGGGGGCGGCTCCTACGAGCAGTACTTC.

CDR3 sequence (DNA): TGTGCCAGCAGCTTAACAGGGACAGGGCTTACTGAAGCTTTCTTT. This encodes CASSLTGTGLTEAFF. The V call is TRBV7-9, the J call TRBJ1-1, with TRBD1 matching over 9 bases. The J segment lost 5 bases and the V segment lost 2 bases, leaving 6 bases of the junction unmatched. The CDR3 contains 15 residues. Per germline, CDR1 SEHNR and CDR2 FQNEAQ (reference sequence). Full variable domain (outside the CDR3, taken from reference TRBV7-9 and TRBJ1-1): DTGVSQNPRHKITKRGQNVTFRCDPISEHNRLYWYRQTLGQGPEFLTYFQNEAQLEKSRLLSDRFSAERPKGSFSTLEIQRTEQGDSAMYLCASSLTGTGLTEAFFGQGTRLTVV.

This clone was recorded once. V usage is TRBV27 and J usage is TRBJ1-2; a weak D match, TRBD1 (5 bases). Deletions cut 0 bases from V and 3 bases from J, with 17 bases between. Germline V gives CDR1 MNHEY, CDR2 SMNVEV (reference sequence). This CDR3 region has 17 residues. The DNA of the CDR3 is TGTGCCAGCAGTTTATCGGTGGCGTCGGGGCTCTACTATGGCTACACCTTC. It specifies CASSLSVASGLYYGYTF.

This chain connects TRBV7-7 to TRBJ2-7, with 9 bases lining up with TRBD1. J gave up 12 bases and V 3 bases, and 0 bases lay outside the gene matches. CDR3 size: 10 residues. Germline lookup yields CDR1 SSHAT and CDR2 FNYEAQ (reference sequence). This CDR3 is CASSLGQGYF. For the CDR3, the DNA is TGTGCCAGCAGCTTGGGACAGGGGTACTTC.

This chain links TRBV7-9 with TRBJ2-5, with no clear D. Germline V gives CDR1 SEHNR, CDR2 FQNEAQ (reference sequence). This CDR3 has 12 residues. The V gene lost 4 bases and the J gene lost 7 bases, with 10 bases spanning the gap. CDR3 amino acids: CASSSLVGTQYF. CDR3 DNA sequence: TGTGCCAGCAGCTCCCTCGTGGGGACCCAGTACTTC.

The V and J genes are TRBV30 and TRBJ2-5, with no clear D. Per germline, CDR1 GTSNPN and CDR2 SVGIG (reference sequence). V was clipped by 2 bases and J by 0 bases, with 13 bases between them. This CDR3 spans 15 amino acids. For the CDR3, the DNA is TGTGCCTGGAGTCTCGGCCGGCCGTACCAAGAGACCCAGTACTTC. Its translation is CAWSLGRPYQETQYF. Drawing the rest from reference TRBV30 and TRBJ2-5, the complete variable domain is SQTIHQWPATLVQPVGSPLSLECTVEGTSNPNLYWYRQAAGRGLQLLFYSVGIGQISSEVPQNLSASRPQDRQFILSSKKLLLSDSGFYLCAWSLGRPYQETQYFGPGTRLLVL.

The rearrangement uses TRBV4-1 and TRBJ2-2; TRBD2 is a possible D gene (5 bases). The CDR3 contains 15 residues. Trimming shortened V by 6 bases and J by 5 bases, and 16 bases separated the two germline ends. The germline gives CDR1 MGHRA, CDR2 YSYEKL. CDR3 residues: CASRPPGILTGELFF. As DNA, the CDR3 is TGCGCCAGCAGACCGCCGGGAATTCTAACCGGGGAGCTGTTTTTT.

CDR3: CASSRRQGVYEQYF. The CDR3 coding sequence is TGTGCCAGCAGCCGAAGACAGGGAGTCTACGAGCAGTACTTC. The genes are TRBV11-2 and TRBJ2-7; 7 bases line up with TRBD1. The germline V gene has CDR1 SGHAT and CDR2 FQNNGV. J gave up 3 bases and V 5 bases, and 7 bases lay outside the gene matches. The CDR3 loop spans 14 amino acids. Full variable domain (outside the CDR3, taken from reference TRBV11-2 and TRBJ2-7): EAGVAQSPRYKIIEKRQSVAFWCNPISGHATLYWYQQILGQGPKLLIQFQNNGVVDDSQLPKDRFSAERLKGVDSTLKIQPAKLEDSAVYLCASSRRQGVYEQYFGPGTRLTVT.

This clone was recorded only once. Additional DNA sequences in this sample encode the identical CDR3. The J gene is TRBJ2-7, the V gene TRBV19; TRBD1 is a possible D gene (8 bases). CDR1 is LNHDA and CDR2 is SQIVND in the germline V gene (reference sequence). This CDR3 contains 14 residues. V lost 6 bases to trimming and J lost 2 bases, with 14 bases between them. In nucleotides, the CDR3 is TGTGCCAGTAGCAGCGGGACAGGAACCTACGAGCAGTACTTC. Amino acid sequence: CASSSGTGTYEQYF.

The V and J genes are TRBV29-1 and TRBJ2-7, with D perhaps being TRBD1 or TRBD2 (5 bases each). The germline V gene encodes CDR1 SQVTM and CDR2 ANQGSEA. Between the trimmed V and J ends, which lost 7 bases and 0 bases, there was a span of 13 bases. The CDR3 runs 13 residues. CDR3 sequence (DNA): TGCAGCGCCTTCCGTGGGGGCTCCTACGAGCAGTACTTC. Translation gives CSAFRGGSYEQYF.

The chain recombines TRBV6-5 with TRBJ1-2; 7 nucleotides match TRBD1. Germline values: CDR1 MNHEY, CDR2 SVGAGI. CDR3 length: 14 amino acids. The ends lost 4 bases at V and 3 bases at J; junction bases unmatched: 5. The CDR3 coding sequence is TGTGCCAGCAGTTCCACAGGGGTAGACTATGGCTACACCTTC. It encodes CASSSTGVDYGYTF.

The chain has TRBV27 and TRBJ1-5, with 11 bases lining up with TRBD1. Germline V lookup: CDR1 MNHEY, CDR2 SMNVEV (reference sequence). Unmatched junction bases numbered 6, after V lost 5 bases and J lost 3 bases. This CDR3 region has 16 residues. The CDR3 DNA reads TGTGCCAGCAGTGTACGGACAGGGGGCCTCAATCAGCCCCAGCATTTT. Translation: CASSVRTGGLNQPQHF.

The rearrangement links TRBV5-5 to TRBJ1-2, with 9 bases lining up with TRBD1. Trimming took 1 base from V and 3 from J; bases not matched to a gene: 4. This CDR3 has 15 residues. The V gene's germline CDR1 is SGHKS and CDR2 YYEKEE (reference sequence). This chain's CDR3 is CASSLSWTGDYGYTF. The CDR3 DNA reads TGTGCCAGCAGCTTGTCGTGGACAGGGGACTATGGCTACACCTTC. The full variable domain, with the rest looked up from reference TRBV5-5 and TRBJ1-2, is DAGVTQSPTHLIKTRGQQVTLRCSPISGHKSVSWYQQVLGQGPQFIFQYYEKEERGRGNFPDRFSARQFPNYSSELNVNALLLGDSALYLCASSLSWTGDYGYTFGSGTRLTVV.

The V gene is TRBV27, the J gene TRBJ2-1; TRBD2 is a possible D gene (5 bases). CDR3 length: 14 residues. V lost 1 base to trimming and J lost 7 bases, with 11 bases between them. The V gene's germline CDR1 is MNHEY and CDR2 SMNVEV (reference sequence). This CDR3 reads CASSLYEGRNEQFF. The CDR3 nucleotides are TGTGCCAGCAGTTTATATGAGGGAAGAAATGAGCAGTTCTTC.

The J gene is TRBJ2-3, the V gene TRBV10-3; the D gene could be TRBD1 or TRBD2 (6 bases each). CDR3 length equals 16 residues. The germline CDR1 and CDR2 sequences are ENHRY and SYGVKD. The germline V and J ends were trimmed by 3 bases and 0 bases, with 13 bases remaining between them. CDR3 DNA sequence: TGTGCCATCAGTGATCGGGGGCGTGGAAGCACAGATACGCAGTATTTT. Protein product: CAISDRGRGSTDTQYF.

This chain links TRBV29-1 with TRBJ1-3, with 7 bases identical to TRBD1. Germline V CDR1 and CDR2: SQVTM, ANQGSEA. The length of the CDR3 is 13 residues. J lost 5 bases, V lost 6 bases, and 7 bases had no gene match. CDR3: CSVQGDSRNTIYF. The CDR3 DNA reads as TGCAGCGTCCAAGGGGACAGTAGAAACACCATATATTTT. The complete variable domain, with remaining parts taken from reference TRBV29-1 and TRBJ1-3, reads SAVISQKPSRDICQRGTSLTIQCQVDSQVTMMFWYRQQPGQSLTLIATANQGSEATYESGFVIDKFPISRPNLTFSTLTVSNMSPEDSSIYLCSVQGDSRNTIYFGEGSWLTVV.